This T cell receptor beta chain appears in the sequencing data of a study of T cell responses to AZD1222 COVID-19 vaccine. Study-wide results and limits: Of spike-specific TCRs, nearly half reportedly target regions left unmutated in variants.

This clone was observed a handful of times. Its antigen is not identified. CDR3 length: 13 amino acids. V lost 2 bases and J 1 base, leaving 5 bases between the germline ends. Per the germline V gene, CDR1 is LNHDA and CDR2 is SQIVND (reference sequence). Clones were read by immunoSEQ multiplex PCR, and TCRdb kept only the in-frame ones, dropping some. The repertoire holds about 92,000 clones, with around 90% as singletons. The TCR sequence derives from an adult in good health. The chain has TRBV19 and TRBJ1-1; no clear D gene. The sample here was peripheral blood, taken on day 0 of AZD1222 vaccination. This CDR3 reads CASSINKNTEAFF. As DNA, the CDR3 is TGTGCCAGTAGTATAAACAAGAACACTGAAGCTTTCTTT.